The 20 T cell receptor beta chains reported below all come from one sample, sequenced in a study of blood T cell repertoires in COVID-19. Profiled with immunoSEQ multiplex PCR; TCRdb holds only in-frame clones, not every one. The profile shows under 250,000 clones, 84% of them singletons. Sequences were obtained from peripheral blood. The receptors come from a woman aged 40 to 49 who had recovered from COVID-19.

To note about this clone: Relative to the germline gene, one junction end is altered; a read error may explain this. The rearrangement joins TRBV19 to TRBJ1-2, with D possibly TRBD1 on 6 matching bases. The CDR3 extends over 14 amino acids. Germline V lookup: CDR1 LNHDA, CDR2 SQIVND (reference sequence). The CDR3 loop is CASRPGTFNCGYTF. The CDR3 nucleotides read TGTGCCAGTAGACCCGGGACATTTAACTGTGGCTACACCTTC.

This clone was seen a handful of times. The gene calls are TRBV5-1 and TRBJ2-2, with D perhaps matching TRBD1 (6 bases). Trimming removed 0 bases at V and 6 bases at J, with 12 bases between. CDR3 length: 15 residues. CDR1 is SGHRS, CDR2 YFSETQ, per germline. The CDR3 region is CASSLGIQGPGELFF. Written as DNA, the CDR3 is TGCGCCAGCAGCTTGGGAATACAGGGACCCGGGGAGCTGTTTTTT.

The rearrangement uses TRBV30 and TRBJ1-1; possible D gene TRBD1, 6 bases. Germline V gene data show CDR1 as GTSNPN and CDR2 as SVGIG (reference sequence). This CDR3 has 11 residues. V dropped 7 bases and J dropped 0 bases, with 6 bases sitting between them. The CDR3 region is CASGVNTEAFF. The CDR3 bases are TGTGCCTCAGGGGTGAACACTGAAGCTTTCTTT.

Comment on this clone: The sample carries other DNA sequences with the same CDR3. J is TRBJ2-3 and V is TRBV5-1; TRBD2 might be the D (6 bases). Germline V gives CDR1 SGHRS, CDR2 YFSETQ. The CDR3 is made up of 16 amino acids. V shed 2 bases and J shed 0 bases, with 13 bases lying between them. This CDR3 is CASSLGLRTSTDTQYF. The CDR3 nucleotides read TGCGCCAGCAGCTTAGGACTAAGAACTAGCACAGATACGCAGTATTTT.

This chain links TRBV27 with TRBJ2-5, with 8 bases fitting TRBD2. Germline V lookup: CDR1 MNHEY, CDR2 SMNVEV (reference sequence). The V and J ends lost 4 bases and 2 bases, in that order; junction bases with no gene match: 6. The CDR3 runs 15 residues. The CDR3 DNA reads TGTGCCAGCAGTTACGGGAGGGGACCTCAAGAGACCCAGTACTTC. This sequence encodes CASSYGRGPQETQYF.

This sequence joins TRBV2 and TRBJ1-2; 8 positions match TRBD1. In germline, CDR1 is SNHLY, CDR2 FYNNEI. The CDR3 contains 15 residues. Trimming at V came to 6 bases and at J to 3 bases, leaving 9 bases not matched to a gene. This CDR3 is CASSSGTGRDYGYTF. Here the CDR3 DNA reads TGTGCCAGCAGCTCCGGGACAGGAAGGGACTATGGCTACACCTTC. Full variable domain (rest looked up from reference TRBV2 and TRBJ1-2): EPEVTQTPSHQVTQMGQEVILRCVPISNHLYFYWYRQILGQKVEFLVSFYNNEISEKSEIFDDQFSVERPDGSNFTLKIRSTKLEDSAMYFCASSSGTGRDYGYTFGSGTRLTVV.

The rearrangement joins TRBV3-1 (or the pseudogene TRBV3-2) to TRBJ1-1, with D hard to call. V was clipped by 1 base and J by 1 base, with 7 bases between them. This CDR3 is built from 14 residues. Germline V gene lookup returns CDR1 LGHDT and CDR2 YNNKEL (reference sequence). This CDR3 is CASSQVSGNTEAFF. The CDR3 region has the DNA TGTGCCAGCAGCCAAGTATCCGGGAACACTGAAGCTTTCTTT.

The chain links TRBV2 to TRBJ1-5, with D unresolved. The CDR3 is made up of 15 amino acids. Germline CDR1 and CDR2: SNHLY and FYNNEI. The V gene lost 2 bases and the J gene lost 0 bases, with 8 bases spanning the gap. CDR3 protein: CASSESSYSNQPQHF. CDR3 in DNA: TGTGCCAGCAGTGAATCTAGTTATAGCAATCAGCCCCAGCATTTT.

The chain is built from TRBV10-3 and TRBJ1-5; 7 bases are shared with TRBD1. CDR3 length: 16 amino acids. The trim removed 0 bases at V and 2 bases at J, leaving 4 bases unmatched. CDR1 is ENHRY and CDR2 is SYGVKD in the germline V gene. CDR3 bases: TGTGCCATCAGTGAGTCTCTAGGACAGGGCAATCAGCCCCAGCATTTT. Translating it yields CAISESLGQGNQPQHF.

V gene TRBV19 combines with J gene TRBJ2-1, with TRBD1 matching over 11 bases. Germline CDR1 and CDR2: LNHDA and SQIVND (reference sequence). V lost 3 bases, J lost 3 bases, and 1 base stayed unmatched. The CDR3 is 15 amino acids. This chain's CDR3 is CASSIGTGGYNEQFF. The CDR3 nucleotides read TGTGCCAGTAGTATTGGGACAGGGGGCTACAATGAGCAGTTCTTC.

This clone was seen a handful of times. The CDR3 coding sequence is TGTGCCAGCAGCTTAGCAGGGGGCGCAATCACCGGGGAGCTGTTTTTT. It encodes CASSLAGGAITGELFF. The V call is TRBV7-6, the J call TRBJ2-2; 7 positions match TRBD1. CDR1 is SGHVS and CDR2 is FNYEAQ in the germline V gene. After removal of 0 bases from V and 4 bases from J, the junction contained 5 bases not matched to a gene. The CDR3 loop spans 16 amino acids.

CDR3 DNA sequence: TGTGCCAGCAGAAAACCCGGGGGGGGCTCTAGCACAGATACGCAGTATTTT. It yields the protein CASRKPGGGSSTDTQYF. The chain couples TRBV28 to TRBJ2-3, with 8 nucleotides matching TRBD2. V lost 6 bases, J lost 0 bases, and 11 bases stayed unmatched. The CDR3 has 17 amino acids. Germline V CDR1 and CDR2: MDHEN, SYDVKM.

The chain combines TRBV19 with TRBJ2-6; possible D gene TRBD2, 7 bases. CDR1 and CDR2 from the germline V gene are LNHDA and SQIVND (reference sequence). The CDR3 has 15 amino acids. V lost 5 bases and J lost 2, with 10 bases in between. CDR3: CASSGGGAGANVLTF. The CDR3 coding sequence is TGTGCCAGTAGTGGGGGGGGCGCTGGGGCCAACGTCCTGACTTTC.

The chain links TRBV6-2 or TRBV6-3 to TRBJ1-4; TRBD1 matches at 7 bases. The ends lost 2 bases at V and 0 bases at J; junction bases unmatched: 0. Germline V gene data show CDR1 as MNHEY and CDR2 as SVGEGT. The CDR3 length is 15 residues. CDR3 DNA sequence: TGTGCCAGCAGTTACCAGGGGGCAACTAATGAAAAACTGTTTTTT. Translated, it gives CASSYQGATNEKLFF.

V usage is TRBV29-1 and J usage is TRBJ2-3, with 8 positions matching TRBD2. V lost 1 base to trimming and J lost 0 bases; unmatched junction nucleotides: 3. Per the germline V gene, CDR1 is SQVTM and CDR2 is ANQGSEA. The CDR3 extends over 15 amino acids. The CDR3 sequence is CSVEGTSGSTDTQYF. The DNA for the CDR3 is TGCAGCGTTGAAGGAACTAGCGGTAGCACAGATACGCAGTATTTT.

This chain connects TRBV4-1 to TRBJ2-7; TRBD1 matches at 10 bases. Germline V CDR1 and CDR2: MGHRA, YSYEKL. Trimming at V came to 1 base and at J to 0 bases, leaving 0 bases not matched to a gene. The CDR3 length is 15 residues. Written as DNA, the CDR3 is TGCGCCAGCAGCCAAGGACAGGGGGCCTCCTACGAGCAGTACTTC. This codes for CASSQGQGASYEQYF.

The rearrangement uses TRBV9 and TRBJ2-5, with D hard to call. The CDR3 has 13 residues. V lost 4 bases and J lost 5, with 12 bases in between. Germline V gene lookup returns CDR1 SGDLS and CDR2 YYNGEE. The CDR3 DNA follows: TGTGCCAGCAGCACACACTACGGGGAGACCCAGTACTTC. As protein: CASSTHYGETQYF.

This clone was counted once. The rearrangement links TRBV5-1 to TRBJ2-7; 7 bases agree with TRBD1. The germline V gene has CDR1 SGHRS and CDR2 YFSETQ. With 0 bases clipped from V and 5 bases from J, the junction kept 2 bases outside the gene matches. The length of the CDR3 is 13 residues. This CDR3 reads CASSLGGGNEQYF. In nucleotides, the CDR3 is TGCGCCAGCAGCTTGGGAGGGGGCAACGAGCAGTACTTC.

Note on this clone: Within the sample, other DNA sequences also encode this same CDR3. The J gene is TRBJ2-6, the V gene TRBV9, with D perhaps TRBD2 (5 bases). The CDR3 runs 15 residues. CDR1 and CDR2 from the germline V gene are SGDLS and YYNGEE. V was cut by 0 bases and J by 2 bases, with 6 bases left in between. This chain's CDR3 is CASSVAGAGANVLTF. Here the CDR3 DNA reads TGTGCCAGCAGCGTAGCCGGGGCTGGGGCCAACGTCCTGACTTTC.

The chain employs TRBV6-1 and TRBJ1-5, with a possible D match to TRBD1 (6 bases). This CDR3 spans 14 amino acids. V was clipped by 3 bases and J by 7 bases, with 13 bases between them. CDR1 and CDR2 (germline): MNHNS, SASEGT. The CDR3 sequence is CASSDGQGSQPQHF. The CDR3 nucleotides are TGTGCCAGCAGTGATGGTCAGGGGTCCCAGCCCCAGCATTTT.